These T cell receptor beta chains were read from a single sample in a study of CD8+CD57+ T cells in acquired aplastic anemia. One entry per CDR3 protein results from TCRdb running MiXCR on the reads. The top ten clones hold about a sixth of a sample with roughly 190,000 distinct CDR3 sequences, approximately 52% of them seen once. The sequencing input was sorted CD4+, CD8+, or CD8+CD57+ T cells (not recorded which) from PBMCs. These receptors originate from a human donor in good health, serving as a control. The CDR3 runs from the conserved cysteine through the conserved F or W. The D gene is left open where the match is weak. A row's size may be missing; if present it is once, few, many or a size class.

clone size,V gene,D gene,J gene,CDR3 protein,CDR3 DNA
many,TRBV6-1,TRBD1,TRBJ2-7,CASSDQGAIYEQYF,TGTGCCAGCAGTGACCAGGGGGCGATCTACGAGCAGTACTTC
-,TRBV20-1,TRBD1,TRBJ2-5,CSGLDRGRETQYF,TGCAGTGGTTTGGACAGGGGGCGAGAGACCCAGTACTTC
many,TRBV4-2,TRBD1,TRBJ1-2,CASSQDGTVYGYTF,TGTGCCAGCAGCCAAGATGGGACAGTATATGGCTACACCTTC
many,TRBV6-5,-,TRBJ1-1,CASSSPGTEAFF,TGTGCCAGCAGTTCCCCAGGGACTGAAGCTTTCTTT
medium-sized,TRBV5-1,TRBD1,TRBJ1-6,CASSLDQGAGSPLHF,TGCGCCAGCAGCTTGGACCAGGGGGCCGGGTCACCCCTCCACTTT
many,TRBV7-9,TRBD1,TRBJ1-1,CASSPQGGTEAFF,TGTGCCAGCTCACCTCAGGGGGGGACTGAAGCTTTCTTT
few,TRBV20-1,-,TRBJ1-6,CSARDDSSYNSPLHF,TGCAGTGCTAGAGATGACAGCTCCTATAATTCACCCCTCCACTTT
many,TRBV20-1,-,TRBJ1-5,CSARRSGLVNQPQHF,TGCAGTGCTAGACGTTCGGGGCTGGTCAATCAGCCCCAGCATTTT
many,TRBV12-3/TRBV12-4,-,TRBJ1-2,CASMTSRGGSYGYTF,TGTGCCAGCATGACCAGTAGGGGTGGTAGCTATGGCTACACCTTC
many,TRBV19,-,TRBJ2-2,CASSIFQGRSEWPGELFF,TGTGCCAGTAGTATATTCCAGGGGCGATCAGAGTGGCCCGGGGAGCTGTTTTTT
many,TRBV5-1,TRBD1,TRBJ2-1,CASSYGTVNEQFF,TGCGCCAGCAGCTATGGGACAGTTAATGAGCAGTTCTTC
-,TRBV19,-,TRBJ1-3,CASSSAGNTIYF,TGTGCCAGTAGCAGTGCTGGAAACACCATATATTTT
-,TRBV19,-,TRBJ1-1,CASSMQVNTEAFF,TGTGCCAGTAGTATGCAGGTGAACACTGAAGCTTTCTTT
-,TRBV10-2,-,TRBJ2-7,CAPAAGTRAPYEQYF,TGCGCGCCGGCCGCCGGGACAAGGGCCCCCTACGAGCAGTACTTC
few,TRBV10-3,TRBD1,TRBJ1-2,CASGQETNYGYTF,TGTGCCTCGGGACAGGAGACTAACTATGGCTACACCTTC
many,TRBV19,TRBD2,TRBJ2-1,CASSITSGGNEQFF,TGTGCCAGTAGTATAACTAGCGGGGGGAATGAGCAGTTCTTC
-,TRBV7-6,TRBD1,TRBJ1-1,CASSLGQILNTEAFF,TGTGCCAGCAGCCTGGGACAGATTTTGAACACTGAAGCTTTCTTT
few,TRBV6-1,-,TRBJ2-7,CASSAERDLISYEQYF,TGTGCCAGCAGTGCCGAACGGGACTTAATCTCCTACGAGCAGTACTTC